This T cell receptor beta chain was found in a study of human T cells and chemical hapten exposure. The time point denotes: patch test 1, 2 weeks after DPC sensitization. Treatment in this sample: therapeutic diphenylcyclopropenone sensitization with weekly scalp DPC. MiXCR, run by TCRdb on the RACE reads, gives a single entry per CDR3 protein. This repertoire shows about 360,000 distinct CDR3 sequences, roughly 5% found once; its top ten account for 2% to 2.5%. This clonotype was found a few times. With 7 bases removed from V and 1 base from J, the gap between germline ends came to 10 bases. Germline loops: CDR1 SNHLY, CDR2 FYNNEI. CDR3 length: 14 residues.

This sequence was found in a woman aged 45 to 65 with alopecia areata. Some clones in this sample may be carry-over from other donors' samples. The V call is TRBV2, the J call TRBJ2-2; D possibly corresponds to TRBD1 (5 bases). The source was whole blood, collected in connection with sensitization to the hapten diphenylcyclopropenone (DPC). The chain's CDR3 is CASTGDRNTGELFF. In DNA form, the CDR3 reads TGTGCCAGCACCGGCGACAGGAACACCGGGGAGCTGTTTTTT.